Listed below are T cell receptor beta chains from one sample, sequenced in a study of blood T cell repertoires in COVID-19. Profiled with immunoSEQ multiplex PCR; TCRdb holds only in-frame clones, not every one. The sample has about 68,000 clones, almost 85% seen once; the top ten hold approximately 25%. Sample: peripheral blood. The receptors were sampled from a man aged 45-65 years with acute or convalescent COVID-19. Both conserved end residues are trimmed from each CDR3. A D gene is named only where the DNA matches it firmly.

D gene	V gene	CDR3 protein
TRBD1	TRBV18	ASSPPNRDRGQETQY
-	TRBV5-1	ASSSSGNSIQY
-	TRBV6-2/TRBV6-3	ASSYGGISGNEQF
TRBD1	TRBV24-1	ATSALTGAGELF
TRBD1	TRBV2	ASSPGTGGNQPQH
-	TRBV5-1	ASSPTPGARADGYT
TRBD1	TRBV5-5	ASSLGPGQGNEKLF
TRBD1	TRBV14	ASSQAGWTGNTEAF
-	TRBV19	ASSSQGAGANVLT
TRBD2	TRBV6-5	ASSTTSGGPNEQF
TRBD2	TRBV10-3	AISDRGLAGGWDTQY
-	TRBV19	ASSIGEGDYSNQPQH
TRBD2	TRBV11-2	ASSVSAGGGTDTQY
TRBD1	TRBV18	ASSPPGDRGGSGANVLT
-	TRBV24-1	ATSERDTREPQH
TRBD1	TRBV5-4	ASSTPGQGAETQY
-	TRBV7-6	ASSLEAAVQNEQY
-	TRBV29-1	SVQWTPNTEAF
TRBD1	TRBV7-8	ASSKGQGPNYGYT
-	TRBV5-6	ASSSPTGREGETQY
-	TRBV4-1	ASSQSPSNTGELF
TRBD1	TRBV5-1	ASRQGASYEQY
-	TRBV24-1	ATSDHLRGQNTGELF
TRBD1	TRBV12-5	ASGPGQGFNEQF
TRBD2	TRBV5-1	ASMGRASGGNEQF
TRBD1	TRBV18	ASSQSTGDPYNEQF
TRBD1	TRBV7-4	ASSLFQTGPPYNEQF
-	TRBV5-1	ASSWGPGGTNEKLF
-	TRBV6-5	ATSRTPTYGYT
-	TRBV27	ASSLFRRVLNSSFGYT
TRBD2	TRBV3-1/TRBV3-2	ASSLIAGGPGELF
-	TRBV13	ASSLTQGTDTQY
-	TRBV7-3	ASSLDPETGAF
-	TRBV12-3/TRBV12-4	ASSSDYQPQH
-	TRBV29-1	SAKSDTNYEQY
TRBD1	TRBV5-1	ASSEDPGTENEQY
-	TRBV6-5	ASSPQTGGGAEAF
TRBD2	TRBV5-1	ASSSGLAVQETQY
-	TRBV5-1	ASSITNSGGKSYNEQF
-	TRBV7-2	ASSQGPMNTEAF
TRBD2	TRBV11-2	ASSLGGGQTETQY
TRBD2	TRBV7-9	ASSQSGGQQY
-	TRBV18	ASSPRGGQETQY
-	TRBV5-6	ASNPLPGGPTNYGYT
-	TRBV11-3	ASSSVGGETQY
-	TRBV4-1	ASSQVSSYLDEQF
TRBD1	TRBV4-1	ASSERTGGVSPNYGYT
-	TRBV2	ASSERGTDGYT
TRBD1	TRBV6-1	ASSEVQGAGGELF
TRBD1	TRBV6-1	ASDRGPYTDTQY
TRBD2	TRBV24-1	ATSAPAGVEQF